One and the same sample provided the 31 T cell receptor beta chains below, sequenced in a study of T cells in Graves' hyperthyroidism and ophthalmopathy. RNA transcripts were the template for amplifying TCR beta CDR3 regions. HTBI primers were the set used in a first-round RT-PCR of the TCR CDR3. One entry per CDR3 protein results from TCRdb running MiXCR on the multiplex PCR reads. This repertoire shows over 350,000 distinct CDR3 sequences, about 14% found once; its top ten account for 25% to 30%. Sequencing was done on a sample of blood. The source of these receptors is a man aged 45-65 years with Graves' ophthalmopathy.

This clonotype was counted at least ten times. The chain links TRBV11-3 to TRBJ2-1; D might be TRBD2 (6 bases). V was shortened by 6 bases and J by 0 bases, with 18 bases between the two germline ends. CDR1 and CDR2 from the germline V gene are SGHNT and YENEEA. The CDR3 loop spans 17 amino acids. CDR3 in DNA: TGTGCCAGCAGTTACCTTGGCGGGATAAGCTCCTACAATGAGCAGTTCTTC. Its protein is CASSYLGGISSYNEQFF.

This chain connects TRBV29-1 to TRBJ2-7, with 7 bases fitting TRBD1. V trimming: 7 bases; J trimming: 1 base; junction bases outside the gene matches: 7. The CDR3 length is 13 residues. CDR1 and CDR2 (germline): SQVTM, ANQGSEA. The CDR3 spells CSARQGGSYEQYF. The CDR3 DNA sequence: TGCAGCGCCAGACAGGGTGGGTCCTACGAGCAGTACTTC.

On this clonotype: This may be a read error: a much more frequent sequence differs by one nucleotide. The V call is TRBV30, the J call TRBJ2-1; TRBD2 matches at 14 bases. CDR3 length: 16 amino acids. Germline V CDR1 and CDR2: GTSNPN, SVGIG (reference sequence). The DNA of the CDR3 is TGTGCCTGGAGTGTCCCGACTAGCGGGAGGGACAATGAGCTGTTCTTC. This gives the protein CAWSVPTSGRDNELFF.

The genes are TRBV29-1 and TRBJ2-5; D gene unclear. Trimming shortened V by 4 bases and J by 1 base, and 13 bases separated the two germline ends. The length of the CDR3 is 14 residues. CDR1 SQVTM and CDR2 ANQGSEA come from the germline V gene. CDR3 sequence (DNA): TGCAGCGTTGTGTCGGTTGTTACCCAAGAGACCCAGTACTTC. Its translation is CSVVSVVTQETQYF.

The count of this clonotype is one. This may arise from a read error, as a much more abundant clone is one base away. This chain links TRBV24-1 with TRBJ1-5, with D unclear. V shed 0 bases and J shed 5 bases, with 7 bases lying between them. CDR3 length equals 14 residues. Germline V gene sequence: CDR1 KGHDR, CDR2 SFDVKD. CDR3 amino acids: CATSDLTEDQPQHF. DNA for the CDR3: TGTGCCACCAGTGATTTGACAGAAGATCAGCCCCAGCATTTT.

This clonotype has at least ten counts. V gene TRBV3-1 combines with J gene TRBJ2-2; no firm D call. This CDR3 contains 11 residues. Trimming took 3 bases from V and 7 from J, leaving 3 bases between them. The V gene's germline CDR1 is LGHDT and CDR2 YNNKEL (reference sequence). The CDR3 DNA is TGTGCCAGCAGCCAGAGCGGGGAGCTGTTTTTT. It codes for CASSQSGELFF.

This clonotype was detected once. This may arise from a read error, as a much more abundant clone is one base away. The rearrangement links TRBV7-3 to TRBJ2-6; 7 bases are a match to TRBD1. The germline gives CDR1 SGHTA, CDR2 FQGTGA. CDR3 size: 16 residues. CDR3 region: CVSSGQQGTGANVLTF. DNA of the CDR3: TGTGTCAGCAGCGGACAACAGGGGACTGGGGCCAACGTCCTGACTTTC. Looking up the rest from reference TRBV7-3 and TRBJ2-6 gives the full variable domain: GAGVSQTPSNKVTEKGKYVELRCDPISGHTALYWYRQSLGQGPEFLIYFQGTGAADDSGLPNDRFFAVRPEGSVSTLKIQRTERGDSAVYLCVSSGQQGTGANVLTFGAGSRLTVL.

V and J are TRBV6-6 and TRBJ2-1, with D possibly TRBD2 on 5 matching bases. This CDR3 contains 18 residues. CDR1 and CDR2 (germline): MNHNY, SVGAGI (reference sequence). V lost 0 bases and J 2 bases, leaving 17 bases between the germline ends. The CDR3 DNA follows: TGTGCCAGCAGTTACTCAGTACCCGGGTCTAGCACCTACAATGAGCAGTTCTTC. It codes for CASSYSVPGSSTYNEQFF.

This clonotype was observed many times. This sequence joins TRBV9 and TRBJ1-1, with D possibly TRBD1 on 5 matching bases. V lost 0 bases to trimming and J lost 0 bases, with 9 bases between them. The CDR3 totals 15 residues. The germline V gene encodes CDR1 SGDLS and CDR2 YYNGEE. CDR3 residues: CASSVGGVLNTEAFF. The CDR3, as DNA: TGTGCCAGCAGCGTAGGAGGGGTCCTGAACACTGAAGCTTTCTTT. Full variable domain (missing parts from reference TRBV9 and TRBJ1-1): DSGVTQTPKHLITATGQRVTLRCSPRSGDLSVYWYQQSLDQGLQFLIQYYNGEERAKGNILERFSAQQFPDLHSELNLSSLELGDSALYFCASSVGGVLNTEAFFGQGTRLTVV.

In regard to this clonotype: This may be a read error, as it is one base from a much larger clone. The chain recombines TRBV7-3 with TRBJ2-1; D remains unclear. CDR1 and CDR2 (germline): SGHTA, FQGTGA. The CDR3 has 18 amino acids. The CDR3 reads CASSLTPGSPVSYNDQFF. CDR3 bases: TGTGCCAGCAGCTTAACTCCCGGCAGTCCTGTCTCCTACAATGATCAGTTCTTC. The full variable domain, rest sourced from reference TRBV7-3 and TRBJ2-1, is GAGVSQTPSNKVTEKGKYVELRCDPISGHTALYWYRQSLGQGPEFLIYFQGTGAADDSGLPNDRFFAVRPEGSVSTLKIQRTERGDSAVYLCASSLTPGSPVSYNDQFFGPGTRLTVL.

In the case of this clonotype: This clone may be a read error of a much larger clone one base away. This rearrangement joins TRBV12-3 or TRBV12-4 to TRBJ2-5; no reliable D call. This CDR3 comprises 14 residues. The CDR3, as DNA: TGTGCCAGCAGTATCCGGACCTTGCAAGAGACCCAGTGCTTC. It codes for CASSIRTLQETQCF.

In its sample, this clonotype was seen once. This clone may be a read error of a much larger clone one base away. The rearrangement uses TRBV12-3 or TRBV12-4 and TRBJ2-7; the D gene is possibly TRBD2 (5 bases). The CDR3 is 10 residues long. The DNA of the CDR3 is TGTGCGAGCGGAGACTATGAGCAGTACTTC. This gives the protein CASGDYEQYF.

In this sample, this clonotype turned up a few times. The genes are TRBV30 and TRBJ2-7; TRBD2 might be the D (5 bases). This CDR3 comprises 14 residues. Trimming took 4 bases from V and 3 from J, leaving 16 bases between them. CDR1 is GTSNPN and CDR2 is SVGIG in the germline V gene (reference sequence). CDR3 nucleotides: TGTGCCTGGAACGAAGGGATCGGGGACTACGAGCAGTACTTC. It is translated as CAWNEGIGDYEQYF.

The V gene is TRBV9, the J gene TRBJ2-4; 8 bases are a match to TRBD2. Germline assignment: CDR1 SGDLS and CDR2 YYNGEE. Trimming cost V 3 bases and J 2 bases; bases outside gene matches: 7. The CDR3 is made up of 16 amino acids. The CDR3 DNA is TGTGCCAGCAGCGCCGGACTAGCAAGCTCCAAAAACATTCAGTACTTC. Amino acid sequence: CASSAGLASSKNIQYF.

This clonotype was counted at least ten times. The chain joins TRBV2 to TRBJ2-3; D not resolved. With 3 bases removed from V and 4 bases from J, the gap between germline ends came to 2 bases. Germline CDR1 and CDR2: SNHLY and FYNNEI. There are 11 residues in the CDR3. As DNA, the CDR3 is TGTGCCAGCAGTGAGTCAGATACGCAGTATTTT. It translates to CASSESDTQYF.

This clonotype was found many times. The rearrangement joins TRBV12-3 or TRBV12-4 to TRBJ1-1; D gene unclear. V lost 5 bases, J lost 1 base, and 11 bases lay in between. This CDR3 contains 14 residues. In DNA form, the CDR3 reads TGTGCCAGCAGTCCGGGTGAAAGGAACACTGAAGCTTTCTTT. Translating it yields CASSPGERNTEAFF.

The table lists this clonotype with many counts. The rearrangement uses TRBV6-1 and TRBJ2-7; D not certain. This CDR3 is 16 amino acids long. The V end was cut by 6 bases, the J end by 0 bases, with 18 bases between. Germline V lookup: CDR1 MNHNS, CDR2 SASEGT. Here the CDR3 reads CASSDPTADSSYEQYF. As DNA, the CDR3 is TGTGCCAGCAGCGACCCCACGGCCGATAGCTCCTACGAGCAGTACTTC.

The genes are TRBV5-6 and TRBJ2-7, with 7 bases that match TRBD2. V was clipped by 4 bases and J by 7 bases; unmatched bases: 14. The CDR3 has 15 amino acids. The germline gives CDR1 SGHDT, CDR2 YYEEEE. The chain's CDR3 is CASSQNLAAWGEQYF. CDR3 in DNA: TGTGCCAGCAGCCAAAATCTAGCGGCCTGGGGGGAGCAGTACTTC.

This clonotype appeared many times. V and J are TRBV29-1 and TRBJ2-1, with TRBD2 matching over 11 bases. The V and J ends lost 7 bases and 8 bases, in that order; junction bases with no gene match: 13. This CDR3 has 15 amino acids. The germline V gene encodes CDR1 SQVTM and CDR2 ANQGSEA. In DNA form, the CDR3 reads TGCAGCGGAACTAGCGGGAGTAGATGGTTGTATGAGCAGTTCTTC. It yields the protein CSGTSGSRWLYEQFF.

The sample holds many counts of this clonotype. The V gene is TRBV6-1, the J gene TRBJ2-3, with TRBD2 matching over 13 bases. The germline V gene encodes CDR1 MNHNS and CDR2 SASEGT. After removal of 4 bases from V and 2 bases from J, the junction contained 6 bases not matched to a gene. This CDR3 is 17 amino acids long. This chain's CDR3 is CASSAGTSGTNTDTQYF. CDR3 in DNA: TGTGCCAGCAGTGCCGGGACTAGCGGGACGAACACAGATACGCAGTATTTT.

Note on this clonotype: A much more abundant neighbour one base away suggests this may be a read error. DNA for the CDR3: TGTGCCAGCAGCAAGGTGGGCACTGAAGCTTTCTTT. Its protein product is CASSKVGTEAFF. This chain joins TRBV7-2 and TRBJ1-1; D remains unclear. The V gene's germline CDR1 is SGHTA and CDR2 FQGNSA. The CDR3 extends over 12 amino acids. V was pared by 5 bases and J by 4 bases, with 8 bases between.

This clonotype has a count of ten or more. The rearrangement uses TRBV5-1 and TRBJ2-7; 13 nucleotides match TRBD2. V was clipped by 5 bases and J by 2 bases; unmatched bases: 4. In germline, CDR1 is SGHRS, CDR2 YFSETQ. This CDR3 contains 15 residues. CDR3 sequence (DNA): TGCGCCAGCAGATTCGGGACTAGCGGGACCTACGAGCAGTACTTC. Translating it yields CASRFGTSGTYEQYF.

The gene calls are TRBV12-3 or TRBV12-4 and TRBJ2-2, with 7 bases fitting TRBD2. This CDR3 is built from 16 residues. The junction had 8 bases not matched to a gene; V was cut back by 3 bases and J by 4 bases. DNA for the CDR3: TGTGCCAGCAGTTTCGTGCGCGGGAGTCGCACCGGGGAGCTGTTTTTT. It yields the protein CASSFVRGSRTGELFF.

This clonotype appeared many times. The chain is built from TRBV28 and TRBJ1-2; a possible D gene is TRBD1 (6 bases). This CDR3 contains 12 residues. Germline assignment: CDR1 MDHEN and CDR2 SYDVKM. Between the trimmed V and J ends, which lost 6 bases and 5 bases, there was a span of 10 bases. The CDR3, as DNA: TGTGCCAGCAGACGGGACATTTATGGCTACACCTTC. Protein sequence: CASRRDIYGYTF.

The chain links TRBV25-1 to TRBJ2-2; D is unclear. Trimming cost V 6 bases and J 2 bases, with 10 bases left between them. The CDR3 is 14 amino acids. CDR1 is MGHDK and CDR2 is SYGVNS in the germline V gene. The CDR3 loop reads CASRIAGNTGELFF. The CDR3, as DNA: TGTGCCAGCAGGATAGCAGGCAACACCGGGGAGCTGTTTTTT.

In this sample, this clonotype turned up a few times. A much larger clone sits a single nucleotide away, making a read error possible. The chain has TRBV7-3 and TRBJ2-7; 10 bases are a match to TRBD2. With V trimmed by 5 bases and J by 9 bases, 16 bases remained unmatched. This CDR3 has 16 amino acids. The germline V gene encodes CDR1 SGHTA and CDR2 FQGTGA. Written as DNA, the CDR3 is TGTGCCAGCAGCGCTACCTCGCTAGCGGGAGTGGACGGGCAGTACTTC. Encoded protein: CASSATSLAGVDGQYF.

This clonotype was counted between two and nine times. V is TRBV4-2 and J is TRBJ2-7; possible D gene TRBD2, 6 bases. Trimming cost V 0 bases and J 0 bases, with 12 bases left between them. Per germline, CDR1 LGHNA and CDR2 YNFKEQ. This CDR3 region has 16 residues. The CDR3 loop is CASSQDWTGVSYEQYF. CDR3 sequence (DNA): TGTGCCAGCAGCCAAGATTGGACGGGAGTCTCCTACGAGCAGTACTTC.

This clonotype was observed once. V is TRBV12-3 or TRBV12-4 and J is TRBJ2-5, with D perhaps TRBD2 (5 bases). V was cut by 4 bases and J by 5 bases, with 17 bases left in between. The CDR3 is 15 amino acids. The CDR3, as DNA: TGTGCCAGCAGTTACGGCCATGGGAGTACTGAGACCCAGTACTTC. It encodes CASSYGHGSTETQYF.

This clonotype came up many times. This chain connects TRBV27 to TRBJ1-1; 7 bases are shared with TRBD1. Germline V gene sequence: CDR1 MNHEY, CDR2 SMNVEV (reference sequence). V gave up 5 bases and J gave up 3 bases; unmatched junction bases: 12. The CDR3 sequence is 16 residues long. This CDR3 is CASSLQRPGGYTEAFF. CDR3 DNA sequence: TGTGCCAGCAGTCTGCAACGCCCAGGGGGTTACACTGAAGCTTTCTTT.

This clonotype was recorded at least ten times. The genes are TRBV28 and TRBJ2-7, with D uncertain. Trimming took 6 bases from V and 5 from J, leaving 17 bases between them. Germline V gene data show CDR1 as MDHEN and CDR2 as SYDVKM. This CDR3 comprises 14 residues. The CDR3 is CASRPGQRYHEQYF. Here the CDR3 DNA reads TGTGCCAGCAGACCGGGTCAACGATATCACGAGCAGTACTTC. Combining the CDR3 with reference TRBV28 and TRBJ2-7 gives the whole variable domain DVKVTQSSRYLVKRTGEKVFLECVQDMDHENMFWYRQDPGLGLRLIYFSYDVKMKEKGDIPEGYSVSREKKERFSLILESASTNQTSMYLCASRPGQRYHEQYFGPGTRLTVT.

This clonotype has a handful of counts. The gene calls are TRBV9 and TRBJ2-3; the D gene is possibly TRBD2 (5 bases). The V and J ends lost 3 bases and 0 bases respectively, with 14 bases between them. The CDR3 covers 16 residues. Germline V gene data show CDR1 as SGDLS and CDR2 as YYNGEE. CDR3 loop: CASSDKLVHSTDTQYF. As DNA, the CDR3 is TGTGCCAGCAGCGACAAACTAGTCCATAGCACAGATACGCAGTATTTT.